Each of the 22 T cell receptor beta chains below was sequenced from the same sample in a study of spatial heterogeneity in lung cancer. One entry per CDR3 protein, called by TCRdb with MiXCR from the 5' RACE reads. The repertoire holds 550 or so distinct CDR3 sequences, roughly 55% seen once, with roughly an eighth in the top ten. As to time point: sample taken at primary tumor resection. No antigen has been assigned to these receptors. Findings and limits, study-wide: The study found that expanded intratumoral alpha and beta TCR counts tracked tumor mutation counts.

The starting material was lung tumor tissue, obtained at surgery. The source of these receptors is a male donor with early-stage non-small cell lung cancer.

This clonotype was counted only a few times. A library made for alpha chains picked up this beta chain off target, so its size means little. The chain has TRBV5-8 and TRBJ1-6; D is uncertain. V gave up 5 bases and J gave up 7 bases, with 16 bases separating them. Per the germline V gene, CDR1 is SGHTS and CDR2 is YDEGEE. This CDR3 region has 15 residues. The CDR3 protein is CASRSQGWSNSPLHF. The CDR3 nucleotides are TGTGCCAGCAGATCTCAAGGGTGGAGCAATTCACCCCTCCACTTT.

Notes on this clonotype: Since the library was made to target alpha chains, this beta chain is a stray read and its abundance is not meaningful. The chain couples TRBV5-1 to TRBJ2-7; 8 bases align to TRBD2. V trimming: 1 base; J trimming: 5 bases; junction bases outside the gene matches: 11. The CDR3 is 16 amino acids. CDR1 and CDR2 from the germline V gene are SGHRS and YFSETQ. CDR3 residues: CASSLWAGGRGDEQYF. Written as DNA, the CDR3 is TGCGCCAGCAGCTTGTGGGCGGGAGGCCGCGGAGACGAGCAGTACTTC.

In the case of this clonotype: This beta chain lies outside the target of a library built for alpha chains; its clone size means little. The V and J genes are TRBV29-1 and TRBJ2-2; the D gene is possibly TRBD1 (6 bases). The CDR3 sequence is 13 residues long. Trimming pared 4 bases from V and 4 bases from J, leaving 10 bases between. The V gene's germline CDR1 is SQVTM and CDR2 ANQGSEA. DNA of the CDR3: TGCAGCGTTGCTATAGGGGGCACCGGGGAGCTGTTTTTT. The encoded protein is CSVAIGGTGELFF.

Comments on this clonotype: This beta chain lies outside the target of a library built for alpha chains; its clone size means little. The chain combines TRBV5-6 with TRBJ1-5; D remains unclear. CDR1 and CDR2 (germline): SGHDT, YYEEEE. The CDR3 sequence is 14 residues long. V gave up 2 bases and J gave up 2 bases, with 8 bases separating them. CDR3: CASSFQSGNQPQHF. The CDR3 DNA reads TGTGCCAGCAGCTTCCAATCGGGCAATCAGCCCCAGCATTTT.

This clonotype was counted only a few times. This beta chain was picked up by a library intended for alpha chains and is off target, so its count carries little meaning. The V and J genes are TRBV7-2 and TRBJ2-3, with 14 bases identical to TRBD2. The CDR3 length is 19 residues. Germline V gene lookup returns CDR1 SGHTA and CDR2 FQGNSA. The trim removed 5 bases at V and 2 bases at J, leaving 12 bases unmatched. The CDR3 coding sequence is TGTGCCAGCAGCGGGACTAGCGGGGGCTCCACCCAATTCACAGATACGCAGTATTTT. Amino acid sequence: CASSGTSGGSTQFTDTQYF.

This clonotype appeared a single time. This beta chain turned up in a library designed for alpha chains; as an off-target read, its abundance says little. This chain connects TRBV5-1 to TRBJ2-2; no clear D. Germline V lookup: CDR1 SGHRS, CDR2 YFSETQ. This CDR3 is 15 amino acids long. The V and J ends lost 4 bases and 5 bases respectively, with 15 bases between them. CDR3 nucleotides: TGCGCCAGCAGCGAGTGGGCAGGCCGGACCGGGGAGCTGTTTTTT. It codes for CASSEWAGRTGELFF. Filled out from reference TRBV5-1 and TRBJ2-2, the complete variable domain reads KAGVTQTPRYLIKTRGQQVTLSCSPISGHRSVSWYQQTPGQGLQFLFEYFSETQRNKGNFPGRFSGRQFSNSRSEMNVSTLELGDSALYLCASSEWAGRTGELFFGEGSRLTVL.

This clonotype was observed a handful of times. A read error may account for a junction end that differs from germline. In a library made to pick up alpha chains, this beta chain is a stray read with a size that means little. The genes are TRBV7-8 and TRBJ2-2; D is uncertain. Germline CDR1 reads SGHVS; CDR2 reads FQNEAQ. The CDR3 sequence is 15 residues long. The CDR3: CASSLVETKTGELFF. For the CDR3, the DNA is TGTGCCAGCAGCTTAGTAGAGACGAAAACCGGGGAGCTGTTTTTT.

This clonotype was detected a few times. This beta chain is an unintended read in a library built for alpha chains; its size means little. The chain couples TRBV7-9 to TRBJ2-7; 7 bases match TRBD1. The CDR3 has 14 amino acids. V was clipped by 5 bases and J by 3 bases; unmatched bases: 7. CDR1 and CDR2 (germline): SEHNR, FQNEAQ (reference sequence). CDR3: CASSDGTAFYEQYF. The CDR3 DNA reads as TGTGCCAGCAGCGACGGGACAGCTTTCTACGAGCAGTACTTC.

About this clonotype itself: The size of this beta chain means little, since it is a stray read in a library made for alpha chains. Here the CDR3 reads CATRGTGWTGELFF. The DNA for the CDR3 is TGTGCCACCAGGGGGACAGGGTGGACCGGGGAGCTGTTTTTT. V and J are TRBV24-1 and TRBJ2-2; TRBD1 matches 9 bases. Unmatched junction bases numbered 4, after V lost 7 bases and J lost 5 bases. The CDR3 is 14 residues long. Germline V lookup: CDR1 KGHDR, CDR2 SFDVKD.

Regarding this clonotype: Within a library made for alpha chains, this beta chain is off target, and its count is uninformative. The chain is built from TRBV3-1 and TRBJ2-3; D possibly uses TRBD1 or TRBD2 (5 bases each). Germline V CDR1 and CDR2: LGHDT, YNNKEL (reference sequence). This CDR3 is built from 16 residues. V was cut by 3 bases and J by 2 bases, with 15 bases left in between. The CDR3 reads CASSQVRGDATDTQYF. CDR3 bases: TGTGCCAGCAGCCAGGTTAGGGGAGATGCCACAGATACGCAGTATTTT.

Concerning this clonotype itself: Since the library was made to target alpha chains, this beta chain is a stray read and its abundance is not meaningful. The chain carries TRBV29-1 and TRBJ2-1, with D unresolved. Deletions cut 7 bases from V and 1 base from J, with 8 bases between. Germline V gene sequence: CDR1 SQVTM, CDR2 ANQGSEA. The length of the CDR3 is 12 residues. In DNA, the CDR3 is TGCAGCGGGGTGGCGTCCTACAATGAGCAGTTCTTC. It translates to CSGVASYNEQFF.

In this sample, this clonotype turned up once. This beta chain is a stray sequence in a library constructed for alpha chains; its clone size is not meaningful. The J gene is TRBJ2-1, the V gene TRBV7-7; D is undetermined. V lost 1 base, J lost 3 bases, and 4 bases lay in between. Germline values: CDR1 SSHAT, CDR2 FNYEAQ (reference sequence). The CDR3 consists of 13 residues. Written as DNA, the CDR3 is TGTGCCAGCAGCTTAGAATACTACAATGAGCAGTTCTTC. Residues: CASSLEYYNEQFF.

As regards this clonotype: This beta chain slipped into a library made for alpha chains as a stray read, so its size is not meaningful. The chain combines TRBV21-1 with TRBJ2-7; TRBD2 is the table's D call and was not checked against the DNA. TRBV21-1 is designated a pseudogene. The length of the CDR3 is 15 residues. The CDR3 nucleotides are TGTGCCAGCAGCCGGAGGGGACTAGGTTACCACGAGCAGTACTTC. Protein: CASSRRGLGYHEQYF.

A note on this clonotype: For a library built for alpha chains, this beta chain is a stray read; little rests on its size. CDR3 in DNA: TGTGCCAGCAGTGCAGACACCGGGACGAACACTGAAGCTTTCTTT. It codes for CASSADTGTNTEAFF. The gene calls are TRBV25-1 and TRBJ1-1; weak D call: TRBD1 (5 bases). Germline CDR1 is MGHDK and CDR2 is SYGVNS. The ends were cut back, 4 bases at V and 1 base at J, with 13 bases in the middle. The CDR3 is made up of 15 amino acids.

This clonotype has just a few counts. This beta chain appears as a stray read in a library generated for alpha chains; its size is not informative. The V call is TRBV7-2, the J call TRBJ2-1; 12 bases fit TRBD2. Trimming at V came to 4 bases and at J to 4 bases, leaving 5 bases not matched to a gene. This CDR3 is built from 16 residues. Germline V gene data show CDR1 as SGHTA and CDR2 as FQGNSA. CDR3 residues: CASSSDGTSGYNEQFF. The CDR3, as DNA: TGTGCCAGCAGCTCCGACGGGACTAGCGGGTACAATGAGCAGTTCTTC.

With respect to this clonotype: This beta chain came through as a stray read in a library set up for alpha chains, and its size says little. The rearrangement links TRBV20-1 to TRBJ2-3, with 16 bases that match TRBD2. CDR3 length: 16 amino acids. Germline V gene lookup returns CDR1 DFQATT and CDR2 SNEGSKA (reference sequence). The V and J ends lost 7 bases and 5 bases, in that order; junction bases with no gene match: 9. The CDR3 here is CSVPGTSGGAQDTQYF. The CDR3 bases are TGCAGTGTTCCCGGGACTAGCGGGGGGGCCCAAGATACGCAGTATTTT.

With respect to this clonotype: This beta chain turned up in a library designed for alpha chains; as an off-target read, its abundance says little. For the CDR3, the DNA is TGTGCCAGCAGCTTGGCCTATGGTTCTAGCACAGATACGCAGTATTTT. Its protein is CASSLAYGSSTDTQYF. The chain combines TRBV5-4 with TRBJ2-3; D remains unclear. V shed 0 bases and J shed 0 bases, with 11 bases lying between them. CDR1 and CDR2 from the germline V gene are SGHNT and YYREEE (reference sequence). The length of the CDR3 is 16 residues. The whole variable domain, filled in from reference TRBV5-4 and TRBJ2-3, reads ETGVTQSPTHLIKTRGQQVTLRCSSQSGHNTVSWYQQALGQGPQFIFQYYREEENGRGNFPPRFSGLQFPNYSSELNVNALELDDSALYLCASSLAYGSSTDTQYFGPGTRLTVL.

This clonotype showed up just a few times. This beta chain is an unintended read in a library built for alpha chains; its size means little. J is TRBJ2-7 and V is TRBV6-1; a possible D gene is TRBD2 (5 bases). The ends were cut back, 3 bases at V and 1 base at J, with 7 bases in the middle. CDR3 size: 13 residues. Looked up from germline, CDR1 is MNHNS and CDR2 is SASEGT. The CDR3 nucleotides are TGTGCCAGCAGTGAGGGAGTTTCCTACGAGCAGTACTTC. It translates to CASSEGVSYEQYF.

A note on this clonotype: Because this beta chain is a stray read in a library intended to capture alpha chains, its abundance should not be given much weight. This sequence joins TRBV20-1 and TRBJ1-4; 8 positions match TRBD1. Germline V gene data show CDR1 as DFQATT and CDR2 as SNEGSKA (reference sequence). The CDR3 sequence is 15 residues long. With 4 bases clipped from V and 6 bases from J, the junction kept 10 bases outside the gene matches. As DNA, the CDR3 is TGCAGTGCTACCTCGGGACAGGATTGGGATGAAAAACTGTTTTTT. Its protein is CSATSGQDWDEKLFF.

As regards this clonotype: For a library built for alpha chains, this beta chain is a stray read; little rests on its size. DNA for the CDR3: TGTGCCAGCAGCTCGAACAGGGGTTTCACAGATACGCAGTATTTT. Translation: CASSSNRGFTDTQYF. The chain combines TRBV7-3 with TRBJ2-3, with 7 bases aligning to TRBD1. Germline V gives CDR1 SGHTA, CDR2 FQGTGA. V lost 4 bases and J lost 2; bases outside the gene matches: 6. The length of the CDR3 is 15 residues.

This clonotype turned up a few times. This beta chain is a stray sequence in a library constructed for alpha chains; its clone size is not meaningful. The V call is TRBV7-2, the J call TRBJ2-4; 14 nucleotides align to TRBD2. The length of the CDR3 is 16 residues. The V segment lost 1 base and the J segment 5 bases; nucleotides outside the gene matches: 1. Germline CDR1 SGHTA, CDR2 FQGNSA. In DNA, the CDR3 is TGTGCCAGCAGCTTAGGGGGACTAGCGGGGGAAAACATTCAGTACTTC. This gives the protein CASSLGGLAGENIQYF.

Concerning this clonotype itself: This beta chain is a stray read from a library made for alpha chains; its abundance is not meaningful. J is TRBJ1-5 and V is TRBV6-6; TRBD1 agrees at 12 bases. CDR3 size: 16 residues. Germline V gene data show CDR1 as MNHNY and CDR2 as SVGAGI (reference sequence). V trimming: 5 bases; J trimming: 3 bases; junction bases outside the gene matches: 5. CDR3 sequence (DNA): TGTGCCAGCAGTCCGGGACAGGGGGCCTACAATCAGCCCCAGCATTTT. Translating gives CASSPGQGAYNQPQHF.